One and the same sample provided the 14 T cell receptor beta chains below, sequenced in a study of early T cells in non-severe SARS-CoV-2 infection. TCRdb processed the 5' RACE reads anew with MiXCR; each CDR3 protein has one entry. This sample has fewer than 65,000 distinct CDR3 sequences, with about 9.3% found just once. The specimen was whole blood. The source is an adult who was a healthcare worker with PCR-confirmed SARS-CoV-2 infection or an uninfected control (not recorded which).

At least ten counts were recorded for this clonotype. The gene calls are TRBV5-5 and TRBJ2-5; 12 bases align to TRBD2. V shed 2 bases and J 5 bases; nucleotides not matched to a gene: 4. The CDR3 length is 15 residues. Germline V CDR1 and CDR2: SGHKS, YYEKEE (reference sequence). DNA of the CDR3: TGTGCCAGCAGCTTTGGGCTAGCGGGAGGGGAGACCCAGTACTTC. The encoded protein is CASSFGLAGGETQYF.

This clonotype was observed at least ten times. This CDR3 is CASSRDSSGANVLTF. DNA of the CDR3: TGTGCCAGCAGCCGCGACAGCTCTGGGGCCAACGTCCTGACTTTC. J is TRBJ2-6 and V is TRBV7-2, with a tentative D call TRBD1 (5 bases). V was shortened by 5 bases and J by 0 bases, with 8 bases between the two germline ends. Germline V gene lookup returns CDR1 SGHTA and CDR2 FQGNSA. This CDR3 is 15 amino acids long.

Many counts were recorded for this clonotype. This chain joins TRBV7-8 and TRBJ1-5, with D possibly being TRBD1 (6 bases). V was shortened by 5 bases and J by 7 bases, with 21 bases between the two germline ends. Germline V CDR1 and CDR2: SGHVS, FQNEAQ. This CDR3 contains 16 residues. The CDR3 here is CASSKSGRGSRQPQHF. CDR3 nucleotide sequence: TGTGCCAGCAGCAAATCCGGCAGGGGCAGTAGACAGCCCCAGCATTTT.

At least ten counts were recorded for this clonotype. The chain recombines TRBV28 with TRBJ2-7, with TRBD1 matching 7 bases. Trimming removed 4 bases from V and 2 bases from J; junction bases left unmatched: 11. Germline V lookup: CDR1 MDHEN, CDR2 SYDVKM. This CDR3 contains 16 residues. The DNA of the CDR3 is TGTGCCAGCAGTTGGCCGACAGGGATCTCACCCTACGAGCAGTACTTC. Its translation is CASSWPTGISPYEQYF. Looking up the rest from reference TRBV28 and TRBJ2-7 gives the full variable domain: DVKVTQSSRYLVKRTGEKVFLECVQDMDHENMFWYRQDPGLGLRLIYFSYDVKMKEKGDIPEGYSVSREKKERFSLILESASTNQTSMYLCASSWPTGISPYEQYFGPGTRLTVT.

The chain combines TRBV30 with TRBJ1-2; no reliable D call. V was trimmed by 1 base and J by 8 bases, leaving 5 bases between them. This CDR3 is built from 10 residues. Per germline, CDR1 GTSNPN and CDR2 SVGIG (reference sequence). The CDR3 protein is CAWSGGGYTF. CDR3 bases: TGTGCCTGGAGTGGTGGGGGCTACACCTTC. Based on the CDR3 plus reference TRBV30 and TRBJ1-2, the full variable domain is SQTIHQWPATLVQPVGSPLSLECTVEGTSNPNLYWYRQAAGRGLQLLFYSVGIGQISSEVPQNLSASRPQDRQFILSSKKLLLSDSGFYLCAWSGGGYTFGSGTRLTVV.

This clonotype was seen at least ten times. This chain links TRBV19 with TRBJ2-2; D not resolved. CDR3 length: 14 amino acids. Germline-derived CDR1 and CDR2 are LNHDA and SQIVND (reference sequence). The V and J ends lost 1 base and 3 bases respectively, with 6 bases between them. CDR3 in amino acids: CASSIGTDTGELFF. CDR3 nucleotides: TGTGCCAGTAGTATAGGGACGGACACCGGGGAGCTGTTTTTT.

This clonotype is a singleton in its sample. V gene TRBV28 combines with J gene TRBJ2-3; D is unresolved. This CDR3 comprises 15 residues. The V and J ends lost 6 bases and 4 bases respectively, with 17 bases between them. Per germline, CDR1 MDHEN and CDR2 SYDVKM. CDR3 DNA: TGTGCCAGCAGCCAGGACCTAAGGCTGTCAGATACGCAGTATTTT. Translation: CASSQDLRLSDTQYF.

This clonotype was observed a handful of times. The J gene is TRBJ2-7, the V gene TRBV27, with 9 nucleotides matching TRBD1. This CDR3 contains 13 residues. The germline V gene encodes CDR1 MNHEY and CDR2 SMNVEV (reference sequence). Trimming removed 6 bases from V and 5 bases from J; junction bases left unmatched: 5. The CDR3 spells CASSGQGRDEQYF. CDR3 in DNA: TGTGCCAGCAGCGGACAGGGGAGGGACGAGCAGTACTTC.

This clonotype was seen repeatedly, ten times or more. The rearrangement uses TRBV3-1 and TRBJ1-1, with unresolved D. Germline lookup yields CDR1 LGHDT and CDR2 YNNKEL (reference sequence). Trimming stripped 0 bases from V and 2 bases from J, with 10 bases between. There are 15 residues in the CDR3. CDR3 residues: CASSQDLAPNTEAFF. Written as DNA, the CDR3 is TGTGCCAGCAGCCAAGATCTAGCCCCTAACACTGAAGCTTTCTTT.

At least ten counts were recorded for this clonotype. The chain has TRBV12-3 or TRBV12-4 and TRBJ1-2; 8 bases align to TRBD1. Germline trimming cut 2 bases from V and 4 bases from J; bases unmatched to any gene: 12. The CDR3 runs 17 residues. The CDR3 DNA follows: TGTGCCAGCAGTTTAACGGGGACAGGACGATCTTTCTATGGCTACACCTTC. Its protein is CASSLTGTGRSFYGYTF.

The chain uses TRBV6-2 or TRBV6-3 and TRBJ2-7; D unclear. This CDR3 region has 12 residues. Looked up from germline, CDR1 is MNHEY and CDR2 is SVGEGT. V dropped 0 bases and J dropped 4 bases, with 4 bases sitting between them. CDR3 sequence reads: CASSYSMYEQYF. In DNA, the CDR3 is TGTGCCAGCAGTTACTCTATGTACGAGCAGTACTTC.

Ten or more counts support this clonotype. The V and J genes are TRBV4-3 and TRBJ2-2, with D unresolved. With 0 bases removed from V and 4 bases from J, the gap between germline ends came to 9 bases. The CDR3 consists of 15 residues. Germline V CDR1 and CDR2: LGHNA, YSLEER. The CDR3 nucleotides read TGCGCCAGCAGCCAAGATCGCGCCGGCACCGGGGAGCTGTTTTTT. This gives the protein CASSQDRAGTGELFF.

The V gene is TRBV4-3, the J gene TRBJ1-4; 7 bases are a match to TRBD1. Germline V lookup: CDR1 LGHNA, CDR2 YSLEER. The CDR3 runs 14 residues. The V and J ends lost 5 bases and 8 bases, in that order; junction bases with no gene match: 8. CDR3 nucleotides: TGCGCCAGCAGCAGTGAGGGGGCTGAAGAAAAACTGTTTTTT. This sequence encodes CASSSEGAEEKLFF.

There are a few counts of this clonotype. The V gene is TRBV6-5, the J gene TRBJ2-1, with D tentatively TRBD2 (6 bases). V shed 0 bases and J shed 4 bases, with 10 bases lying between them. The germline gives CDR1 MNHEY, CDR2 SVGAGI. The CDR3 is 15 residues long. CDR3 amino acids: CASSYSGRLYNEQFF. Written as DNA, the CDR3 is TGTGCCAGCAGTTACTCCGGGAGATTGTACAATGAGCAGTTCTTC.